What follows are 21 T cell receptor beta chains derived from one specimen sequenced in a study of Graves' ophthalmopathy and Graves' hyperthyroidism. RNA transcripts were the source from which TCR beta CDR3 regions were amplified. HTBI-primed first-round RT-PCR preceded second-round multiplex PCR. A single record per CDR3 protein comes from TCRdb applying MiXCR to the multiplex PCR reads. The data contain 350,000 or so distinct CDR3 sequences, around a sixth of them singletons. Source material: peripheral blood. The source is an adult man with Graves' ophthalmopathy.

This clonotype was detected ten times or more. This chain links TRBV19 with TRBJ2-7; TRBD2 might be the D (5 bases). Germline loops: CDR1 LNHDA, CDR2 SQIVND (reference sequence). The CDR3 spans 14 residues. Trimming left V 6 bases short and J 6 bases short, with 18 bases between. For the CDR3, the DNA is TGTGCCAGTAGGACATCTCTAGCTTCGGGCGAGCAGTACTTC. This translates into CASRTSLASGEQYF.

This clonotype has ten or more counts. The V call is TRBV4-2, the J call TRBJ1-1; D perhaps matches TRBD1 (6 bases). Trimming took off 6 bases at V and 1 base at J, with 15 bases between the two ends. The CDR3 length is 15 residues. The germline V gene has CDR1 LGHNA and CDR2 YNFKEQ. The CDR3 nucleotides read TGTGCCAGCAGAATTCAGGGGCAAGCGAACACTGAAGCTTTCTTT. The encoded protein is CASRIQGQANTEAFF.

This clonotype came up many times. The chain recombines TRBV30 with TRBJ2-4; 10 nucleotides align to TRBD1. Trimming removed 3 bases from V and 15 bases from J; junction bases left unmatched: 8. The CDR3 contains 12 residues. Germline CDR1 reads GTSNPN; CDR2 reads SVGIG (reference sequence). The CDR3 coding sequence is TGTGCCTGGAGCGTTGTTGGGACAGGGGTGTACTTC. It encodes CAWSVVGTGVYF.

This clonotype appeared many times. The chain carries TRBV2 and TRBJ2-7, with 11 bases fitting TRBD2. Germline V gene lookup returns CDR1 SNHLY and CDR2 FYNNEI. CDR3 length equals 14 residues. The junction had 4 bases not matched to a gene; V was cut back by 5 bases and J by 4 bases. CDR3 protein: CASSSPSGRYEQYF. CDR3 DNA sequence: TGTGCCAGCAGTTCTCCTAGCGGGAGGTACGAGCAGTACTTC.

In its sample, this clonotype was seen many times. V usage is TRBV30 and J usage is TRBJ1-5; D not resolved. Germline V lookup: CDR1 GTSNPN, CDR2 SVGIG (reference sequence). The CDR3 extends over 13 amino acids. V gave up 2 bases and J gave up 5 bases, with 10 bases separating them. Written as DNA, the CDR3 is TGTGCCTGGAGTATCACAGATTATCAGCCCCAGCATTTT. Translating gives CAWSITDYQPQHF.

This clonotype has ten or more counts. J is TRBJ1-5 and V is TRBV20-1; D gene uncertain. With 0 bases removed from V and 5 bases from J, the gap between germline ends came to 11 bases. Germline V CDR1 and CDR2: DFQATT, SNEGSKA (reference sequence). The CDR3 totals 14 residues. The CDR3 loop reads CSARDPGPDQPQHF. The CDR3 bases are TGCAGTGCTAGAGATCCCGGACCTGATCAGCCCCAGCATTTT.

Ten or more counts support this clonotype. The J gene is TRBJ2-5, the V gene TRBV20-1, with D perhaps TRBD1 or TRBD2 (5 bases each). Trimming took off 3 bases at V and 1 base at J, with 15 bases between the two ends. Per germline, CDR1 DFQATT and CDR2 SNEGSKA (reference sequence). The CDR3 consists of 15 residues. The CDR3 nucleotides are TGCAGTGCTAGTAGGGGACGGATTTTCCAAGAGACCCAGTACTTC. It translates to CSASRGRIFQETQYF.

This clonotype was observed many times. V gene TRBV6-1 combines with J gene TRBJ2-7, with D hard to call. The germline V and J ends were trimmed by 5 bases and 1 base, with 12 bases remaining between them. The CDR3 covers 14 residues. Germline V lookup: CDR1 MNHNS, CDR2 SASEGT. This chain's CDR3 is CASSNPPGSYEQYF. CDR3 bases: TGTGCCAGCAGTAATCCACCCGGATCCTACGAGCAGTACTTC.

There are many counts of this clonotype. The V call is TRBV7-2, the J call TRBJ2-5; the D gene is possibly TRBD2 (6 bases). Trimming stripped 4 bases from V and 3 bases from J, with 12 bases between. The CDR3 loop spans 14 amino acids. The germline gives CDR1 SGHTA, CDR2 FQGNSA. DNA for the CDR3: TGTGCCAGCAGCTGGCTTGGACTAAAAGAGACCCAGTACTTC. Translating gives CASSWLGLKETQYF. The full variable domain, completed using reference TRBV7-2 and TRBJ2-5, is GAGVSQSPSNKVTEKGKDVELRCDPISGHTALYWYRQSLGQGLEFLIYFQGNSAPDKSGLPSDRFSAERTGGSVSTLTIQRTQQEDSAVYLCASSWLGLKETQYFGPGTRLLVL.

This clonotype was observed at least ten times. This chain joins TRBV10-3 and TRBJ1-2; 7 nucleotides agree with TRBD1. The CDR3 totals 16 residues. The V and J ends lost 0 bases and 8 bases, in that order; junction bases with no gene match: 12. Germline CDR1 and CDR2: ENHRY and SYGVKD. CDR3 sequence: CAISESETGFYGGYTF. In DNA, the CDR3 is TGTGCCATCAGTGAGTCTGAGACAGGGTTCTATGGCGGCTACACCTTC.

This clonotype showed up many times. V and J are TRBV30 and TRBJ2-1; 12 bases are shared with TRBD2. V was pared by 5 bases and J by 3 bases, with 8 bases of the junction left unmatched. CDR3 length: 16 amino acids. Germline CDR1 reads GTSNPN; CDR2 reads SVGIG (reference sequence). CDR3 nucleotides: TGTGCCTGGGCCACTCTAGCGGGAGGGCTCTACAATGAGCAGTTCTTC. It specifies CAWATLAGGLYNEQFF.

This clonotype has ten or more counts. The gene calls are TRBV3-1 and TRBJ2-5, with D tentatively TRBD1 (7 bases). Germline CDR1 and CDR2: LGHDT and YNNKEL (reference sequence). Trimming removed 4 bases from V and 0 bases from J, with 12 bases in between. This CDR3 comprises 15 residues. The CDR3 spells CASSLTGRYQETQYF. In nucleotides, the CDR3 is TGTGCCAGCAGCCTGACAGGGAGGTACCAAGAGACCCAGTACTTC.

The chain couples TRBV25-1 to TRBJ2-7; D could derive from TRBD1 or TRBD2 (5 bases each). Germline V gives CDR1 MGHDK, CDR2 SYGVNS. This CDR3 region has 16 residues. Trimming left V 0 bases short and J 4 bases short, with 16 bases between. This chain's CDR3 is CASSEYYGDQQYEQYF. In DNA, the CDR3 is TGTGCCAGCAGTGAATATTATGGGGACCAGCAATACGAGCAGTACTTC.

The chain carries TRBV20-1 and TRBJ1-6, with 8 bases matching TRBD1. This CDR3 has 16 amino acids. Germline CDR1 is DFQATT and CDR2 is SNEGSKA (reference sequence). V lost 1 base to trimming and J lost 7 bases; unmatched junction nucleotides: 9. In DNA, the CDR3 is TGCAGTGCTAGAGCAGGGGGCCTTGAGGTGAATTCACCCCTCCACTTT. It translates to CSARAGGLEVNSPLHF.

This clonotype was observed many times. The gene calls are TRBV20-1 and TRBJ2-3, with D perhaps matching TRBD2 (5 bases). The CDR3 has 13 residues. The V gene lost 0 bases and the J gene lost 1 base, with 5 bases spanning the gap. CDR1 and CDR2 from the germline V gene are DFQATT and SNEGSKA (reference sequence). In nucleotides, the CDR3 is TGCAGTGCTAGAGAGGGAGGCACAGATACGCAGTATTTT. Its protein is CSAREGGTDTQYF.

This clonotype came up many times. The rearrangement links TRBV20-1 to TRBJ2-5; D gene uncertain. From germline, CDR1 is DFQATT and CDR2 SNEGSKA (reference sequence). Between the trimmed V and J ends, which lost 3 bases and 5 bases, there was a span of 10 bases. This CDR3 has 12 residues. The CDR3 protein is CSASPILETQYF. CDR3 DNA: TGCAGTGCTAGCCCCATTTTGGAGACCCAGTACTTC.

In its sample, this clonotype was seen many times. The rearrangement uses TRBV9 and TRBJ1-5; D possibly corresponds to TRBD1 (5 bases). The V end was cut by 0 bases, the J end by 1 base, with 8 bases between. CDR1 and CDR2 (germline): SGDLS, YYNGEE. The CDR3 has 15 amino acids. The CDR3 protein is CASSVGGASNQPQHF. CDR3 bases: TGTGCCAGCAGCGTAGGAGGGGCGAGCAATCAGCCCCAGCATTTT.

There are many counts of this clonotype. The junction does not match germline at one end; this may be a read error. V and J are TRBV6-5 and TRBJ1-1; 8 positions match TRBD1. Germline-derived CDR1 and CDR2 are MNHEY and SVGAGI. The CDR3 is made up of 16 amino acids. The CDR3 here is CASSFYRGDRFSEALF. CDR3 in DNA: TGTGCCAGCAGTTTTTACAGGGGGGATCGGTTCTCTGAAGCTCTCTTT.

V is TRBV11-2 and J is TRBJ1-2; weak D call: TRBD1 (5 bases). Germline lookup yields CDR1 SGHAT and CDR2 FQNNGV. The CDR3 totals 14 residues. V was clipped by 3 bases and J by 8 bases, with 16 bases between them. The DNA for the CDR3 is TGTGCCAGCAGCTTGGTGACAGACCGGGAGGGCTACACCTTC. It encodes CASSLVTDREGYTF.

This clonotype was found a few times. The genes are TRBV30 and TRBJ2-1; 15 bases align to TRBD2. V gave up 2 bases and J gave up 7 bases; unmatched junction bases: 15. The CDR3 length is 19 residues. Germline CDR1 GTSNPN, CDR2 SVGIG (reference sequence). CDR3 protein: CAWSPRLTRTSGRVNEQFF. As DNA, the CDR3 is TGTGCCTGGAGTCCGCGGCTAACCCGGACTAGCGGGAGGGTTAATGAGCAGTTCTTC.

This clonotype was seen more than once but under ten times. V is TRBV28 and J is TRBJ1-1, with D unresolved. In germline, CDR1 is MDHEN, CDR2 SYDVKM. Trimming removed 7 bases at V and 5 bases at J, with 17 bases between. This CDR3 is 14 amino acids long. The chain's CDR3 is CASTPSYLRTEAFF. The DNA of the CDR3 is TGTGCCAGCACTCCCTCGTACCTCCGGACTGAAGCTTTCTTT.